Presented here are 14 T cell receptor beta chains from one specimen sequenced in a study of a mutant IDH1 vaccine in newly diagnosed glioma. Clones were sequenced by immunoSEQ multiplex PCR, and TCRdb holds only the in-frame ones, with some missing. The repertoire holds 35,000 to 50,000 clones, with approximately 89% as singletons. The antigens of these receptors remain unknown. Time point denoted: week 23, last vaccination. What each vaccine dose contained was 300 ug of mutant IDH1 20-mer peptide, accompanied by topical imiquimod. The sample in question was PBMCs, obtained from a glioma patient whose treatment included an IDH1 peptide vaccine. All receptors come from a man between 45 and 60 years old with glioma.

V gene TRBV12-5 combines with J gene TRBJ1-2; no definite D call. Germline V gives CDR1 LGHNT, CDR2 FRNRAP. The CDR3 is made up of 15 amino acids. The CDR3 DNA follows: TGTGCCATGATTGGTAGCTATCGAGGAGGGTATCGCTACACCTTC. This codes for CAMIGSYRGGYRYTF.

The chain joins TRBV19 to TRBJ1-5; D not certain. Germline CDR1 LNHDA, CDR2 SQIVND (reference sequence). The ends were cut back, 3 bases at V and 4 bases at J, with 22 bases in the middle. The CDR3 has 18 amino acids. The CDR3 reads CASSIGNFVAGRNQPQHF. CDR3 in DNA: TGTGCCAGTAGTATTGGGAATTTTGTGGCCGGGCGAAATCAGCCCCAGCATTTT.

The CDR3 protein is CASSFGGLPEDTQYF. The CDR3 nucleotides read TGCGCCAGCAGCTTCGGAGGACTACCTGAAGATACGCAGTATTTT. The rearrangement joins TRBV5-1 to TRBJ2-3, with a weak D call TRBD2 (6 bases). CDR1 and CDR2 (germline): SGHRS, YFSETQ. V was cut by 2 bases and J by 5 bases, with 15 bases left in between. The CDR3 sequence is 15 residues long.

This chain uses TRBV28 with TRBJ2-3, with TRBD2 matching 8 bases. Losses at the gene ends were 7 bases for V and 2 bases for J; bases not matched to a gene: 20. CDR1 is MDHEN, CDR2 SYDVKM, per germline. CDR3 size: 19 residues. The CDR3: CASTLLLGSSGAPTDTQYF. Written as DNA, the CDR3 is TGTGCCAGCACTCTTTTATTGGGGAGTAGCGGGGCCCCCACAGATACGCAGTATTTT.

The V gene is TRBV2, the J gene TRBJ1-5; the D gene is possibly TRBD1 (6 bases). Deletions cut 4 bases from V and 3 bases from J, with 13 bases between. The CDR3 runs 15 residues. Germline V CDR1 and CDR2: SNHLY, FYNNEI. This chain's CDR3 is CASSVAGVSNQPQHF. The CDR3 DNA reads TGTGCCAGCAGTGTGGCAGGGGTTTCCAATCAGCCCCAGCATTTT.

J is TRBJ2-1 and V is TRBV9; D call uncertain. Trimming stripped 2 bases from V and 7 bases from J, with 7 bases between. This CDR3 region has 12 residues. In germline, CDR1 is SGDLS, CDR2 YYNGEE. In DNA, the CDR3 is TGTGCCAGCAGCGTTATAGGGAATGAGCAGTTCTTC. This gives the protein CASSVIGNEQFF.

CDR3 protein: CAISESGGNEQFF. The CDR3 nucleotides are TGTGCCATCAGTGAGTCTGGGGGCAATGAGCAGTTCTTC. The chain couples TRBV10-3 to TRBJ2-1; perhaps D is TRBD1 or TRBD2 (5 bases each). Per the germline V gene, CDR1 is ENHRY and CDR2 is SYGVKD. Trimming removed 0 bases from V and 6 bases from J, with 6 bases in between. The CDR3 is made up of 13 amino acids.

The chain joins TRBV27 to TRBJ1-5; D is uncertain. Trimming cost V 6 bases and J 0 bases, with 12 bases left between them. CDR3 size: 15 residues. Germline CDR1 reads MNHEY; CDR2 reads SMNVEV (reference sequence). CDR3 residues: CASSPRPYSNQPQHF. The CDR3, as DNA: TGTGCCAGCAGCCCCCGACCCTATAGCAATCAGCCCCAGCATTTT.

The gene calls are TRBV6-5 and TRBJ2-7; a possible D gene is TRBD1 (6 bases). V was trimmed by 6 bases and J by 5 bases, leaving 14 bases between them. CDR1 MNHEY and CDR2 SVGAGI come from the germline V gene. The CDR3 runs to 13 residues. This chain's CDR3 is CASSDTGTHEQYF. The CDR3 bases are TGTGCCAGCAGCGACACAGGGACCCACGAGCAGTACTTC.

The chain has TRBV4-2 and TRBJ2-3; D call uncertain. The CDR3 has 13 residues. V lost 0 bases and J lost 13, with 14 bases in between. Germline assignment: CDR1 LGHNA and CDR2 YNFKEQ. DNA of the CDR3: TGTGCCAGCAGCCAAGAGGTGTCCGCCAGAGAGTATTTT. Amino acid sequence: CASSQEVSAREYF.

The CDR3 nucleotides are TGCGCCAGCAGACGACAGCAGTACACTTTAAGTTCCGCGAACACCGGGGAGCTGTTTTTT. Its translation is CASRRQQYTLSSANTGELFF. J is TRBJ2-2 and V is TRBV4-1; TRBD1 might be the D (5 bases). The V gene lost 6 bases and the J gene lost 0 bases, with 26 bases spanning the gap. This CDR3 is built from 20 residues. Germline V gene lookup returns CDR1 MGHRA and CDR2 YSYEKL.

The CDR3 bases are TGTGCCAGCAGTCCCCCCTACAGGGACACTGAAGCTTTCTTT. Protein product: CASSPPYRDTEAFF. This chain links TRBV27 with TRBJ1-1; possible D gene TRBD1, 6 bases. The V end was cut by 5 bases, the J end by 3 bases, with 13 bases between. Germline CDR1 reads MNHEY; CDR2 reads SMNVEV (reference sequence). There are 14 residues in the CDR3.

The rearrangement joins TRBV7-6 to TRBJ1-2; the match to TRBD1 covers 7 bases. V shed 1 base and J 3 bases; nucleotides not matched to a gene: 5. The CDR3 runs 15 residues. Germline V lookup: CDR1 SGHVS, CDR2 FNYEAQ. The CDR3 sequence: CASSLGTGVDYGYTF. CDR3 DNA: TGTGCCAGCAGCTTAGGAACAGGGGTTGACTATGGCTACACCTTC. Based on the CDR3 plus reference TRBV7-6 and TRBJ1-2, the full variable domain is GAGVSQSPRYKVTKRGQDVALRCDPISGHVSLYWYRQALGQGPEFLTYFNYEAQQDKSGLPNDRFSAERPEGSISTLTIQRTEQRDSAMYRCASSLGTGVDYGYTFGSGTRLTVV.

The chain employs TRBV7-2 and TRBJ1-5; 7 bases are a match to TRBD1. Germline V CDR1 and CDR2: SGHTA, FQGNSA. This CDR3 contains 15 residues. V shed 3 bases and J 4 bases; nucleotides not matched to a gene: 6. CDR3 residues: CASSFDRVGNQPQHF. The CDR3 DNA follows: TGTGCCAGCAGCTTTGACAGGGTAGGAAATCAGCCCCAGCATTTT.